This TCR beta chain is drawn from a study of T cells in Graves' hyperthyroidism and ophthalmopathy. Study findings and constraints: Peripheral blood also featured most of the thyroid clonotypes expanded above 0.001. From stable hyperthyroidism, ophthalmopathy was set apart by a 13 V-J model.

Graves' hyperthyroidism was deemed stable absent ophthalmopathy progression within 18 months. Amplification of TCR beta CDR3 regions was performed using RNA transcripts as template. Initially, a first-round RT-PCR of the TCR CDR3 employed the HTBI primer set. Using its own MiXCR run on the multiplex PCR reads, TCRdb lists one record per CDR3 protein. The sample carries roughly 800,000 distinct CDR3 sequences, roughly 40% recorded once. Worth noting for this clonotype: The antigen remains undetermined.

The source material was blood. The receptor was derived from a man younger than 30 with Graves' hyperthyroidism.

The CDR3 reads CASSQSFRGSYGGTYEQYF. DNA for the CDR3: TGCGCCAGCAGCCAATCATTCCGGGGCAGCTATGGGGGGACATACGAGCAGTACTTC. The V call is TRBV4-3, the J call TRBJ2-7; D possibly uses TRBD1 or TRBD2 (6 bases each). There are 19 residues in the CDR3. V lost 2 bases, J lost 4 bases, and 27 bases lay in between. CDR1 is LGHNA and CDR2 is YSLEER in the germline V gene.